Below are 3 T cell receptor beta chains sequenced from a single sample in a study of shared clonotypes between healthy human individuals (dated by TCRdb to 2018 to 2020). Libraries were prepared through the immunoSEQ multiplex PCR assay. TCRdb limited this immuneACCESS table to in-frame rearrangements with V and J called. A share of clones is missing; checked studies link under half to unresolved V genes, and the rest is unexplained. This sample is represented by more than 900,000 clones; 70% to 80% of them were singletons. The top ten constitute around 0.6% of the sample. Material for sequencing was memory CD4+ T cells from PBMCs. Sample cell subset or site, as interpreted from the label and publication: CD45RA-negative fraction. Receptors originate from a man between 18 and 29 years old in good health. Some clones in this sample may be carry-over from other donors' samples.

This clone appeared a few times. CDR3 DNA sequence: TGTGCCAGCAGCAAAAAATCCGGGGCAGGCGCGAACACCGGGGAGCTGTTTTTT. Translating gives CASSKKSGAGANTGELFF. V gene TRBV21-1 combines with J gene TRBJ2-2. TRBV21-1 is reported as a pseudogene. The CDR3 totals 18 residues.

The chain is built from TRBV27 and TRBJ2-2; no clear D gene. From germline, CDR1 is MNHEY and CDR2 SMNVEV (reference sequence). Between the trimmed V and J ends, which lost 3 bases and 3 bases, there was a span of 8 bases. The CDR3 sequence is 14 residues long. DNA for the CDR3: TGTGCCAGCAGTTTTCGGTCTCACACCGGGGAGCTGTTTTTT. Its protein is CASSFRSHTGELFF.

The CDR3 sequence: CASSDPQGAGADTQYF. DNA of the CDR3: TGCGCCAGCAGCGATCCACAGGGGGCTGGGGCAGATACGCAGTATTTT. The V and J genes are TRBV5-1 and TRBJ2-3, with 9 positions matching TRBD1. From germline, CDR1 is SGHRS and CDR2 YFSETQ. The CDR3 spans 16 residues. Trimming at V came to 4 bases and at J to 4 bases, leaving 10 bases not matched to a gene.